Below, 28 T cell receptor beta chains from the same sample are listed, as sequenced in a study of blood T cells in healthy people across ages. A J-beta primer mix and a sample-barcoded 5' primer were used in a second PCR of roughly 6 to 12 cycles. TCRdb called the 5' RACE reads again in MiXCR, with one record for every CDR3 protein. The table records more than 1 million distinct CDR3 sequences, over 35% of them present only once. Sequenced material: blood. The origin of the receptors is a woman aged 55-69 years in good health.

Only a few counts were recorded for this clonotype. This rearrangement joins TRBV20-1 to TRBJ2-3; 10 nucleotides align to TRBD2. V shed 6 bases, J shed 4 bases, and the junction held 10 bases outside the gene matches. The CDR3 sequence is 15 residues long. CDR1 and CDR2 (germline): DFQATT, SNEGSKA (reference sequence). The chain's CDR3 is CSAIRPSGSADTQYF. CDR3 in DNA: TGCAGTGCCATTCGGCCTAGCGGGAGCGCAGATACGCAGTATTTT.

This clonotype was observed a few times. The V and J genes are TRBV20-1 and TRBJ2-5, with D unclear. The CDR3 consists of 13 residues. The germline V and J ends were trimmed by 3 bases and 5 bases, with 13 bases remaining between them. The germline gives CDR1 DFQATT, CDR2 SNEGSKA (reference sequence). The CDR3 sequence: CSARAYGWETQYF. The DNA of the CDR3 is TGCAGTGCTAGGGCCTACGGGTGGGAGACCCAGTACTTC.

This clonotype was observed a handful of times. This sequence joins TRBV7-9 and TRBJ2-7, with TRBD2 matching 8 bases. The CDR3 contains 15 residues. Germline CDR1 and CDR2: SEHNR and FQNEAQ (reference sequence). The V gene end was trimmed by 5 bases and the J gene end by 3 bases; junction bases not matched to a gene: 9. As DNA, the CDR3 is TGTGCCAGCAGCCCCTCGAAAACTAGCGGCTACGAGCAGTACTTC. It translates to CASSPSKTSGYEQYF.

The CDR3 sequence is CASSLSGDLYEQYF. In DNA, the CDR3 is TGTGCCAGCAGCCTTAGCGGGGACCTCTACGAGCAGTACTTC. The V call is TRBV7-8, the J call TRBJ2-7, with 8 bases that match TRBD2. The CDR3 contains 14 residues. The V segment lost 5 bases and the J segment 3 bases; nucleotides outside the gene matches: 6. Germline lookup yields CDR1 SGHVS and CDR2 FQNEAQ.

The chain has TRBV5-1 and TRBJ2-1; TRBD1 matches at 8 bases. Trimming removed 5 bases from V and 5 bases from J; junction bases left unmatched: 12. CDR1 and CDR2 from the germline V gene are SGHRS and YFSETQ. The CDR3 has 16 amino acids. CDR3 nucleotides: TGCGCCAGCAGTCGGCGACAGGGACAGGTCGACAATGAGCAGTTCTTC. Protein sequence: CASSRRQGQVDNEQFF.

The table lists this clonotype with a few counts. The genes are TRBV28 and TRBJ1-2, with D hard to call. The CDR3 spans 13 residues. V lost 5 bases to trimming and J lost 4 bases, with 11 bases between them. Looked up from germline, CDR1 is MDHEN and CDR2 is SYDVKM. As DNA, the CDR3 is TGTGCCAGCAGTCCGGTTCGACTCTATGGCTACACCTTC. This encodes CASSPVRLYGYTF.

This clonotype turned up a few times. The chain couples TRBV13 to TRBJ1-2; D possibly corresponds to TRBD1 (6 bases). The CDR3 sequence is 15 residues long. Looked up from germline, CDR1 is PRHDT and CDR2 is FYEKMQ (reference sequence). V lost 3 bases and J lost 6, with 17 bases in between. CDR3 sequence reads: CASSFQGQPTNGYTF. The DNA for the CDR3 is TGTGCCAGCAGCTTCCAGGGACAACCAACTAATGGCTACACCTTC.

There are many counts of this clonotype. This chain links TRBV12-3 or TRBV12-4 with TRBJ1-2; the match to TRBD1 covers 7 bases. The CDR3 extends over 14 amino acids. With 6 bases clipped from V and 7 bases from J, the junction kept 11 bases outside the gene matches. In DNA form, the CDR3 reads TGTGCCAGCAGCGGGACAGCCAGCCGGGTTGGCTACACCTTC. Translated, it gives CASSGTASRVGYTF.

The gene calls are TRBV28 and TRBJ1-2, with 7 bases lining up with TRBD1. CDR1 is MDHEN, CDR2 SYDVKM, per germline. V lost 6 bases to trimming and J lost 3 bases; unmatched junction nucleotides: 7. The CDR3 loop spans 14 amino acids. CDR3: CASRSGGSYYGYTF. In nucleotides, the CDR3 is TGTGCCAGCAGGTCAGGGGGGAGTTACTATGGCTACACCTTC.

The rearrangement joins TRBV7-9 to TRBJ2-7, with a weak D call TRBD1 (5 bases). Looked up from germline, CDR1 is SEHNR and CDR2 is FQNEAQ (reference sequence). The V end was cut by 4 bases, the J end by 3 bases, with 19 bases between. CDR3 length equals 16 residues. CDR3 in DNA: TGTGCCAGCAGCTCCCCCCAGGGCCTAGGAAGCTACGAGCAGTACTTC. This sequence encodes CASSSPQGLGSYEQYF.

The V gene is TRBV18, the J gene TRBJ2-7, with D uncertain. CDR1 is KGHSH and CDR2 is LQKENI in the germline V gene. The CDR3 covers 10 residues. Trimming removed 6 bases at V and 10 bases at J, with 10 bases between. The CDR3 reads CASSPLQQYF. In nucleotides, the CDR3 is TGTGCCAGCTCCCCCCTCCAACAGTACTTC.

This clonotype has just a few counts. The chain carries TRBV7-3 and TRBJ2-1, with 10 bases lining up with TRBD2. V was clipped by 5 bases and J by 4 bases; unmatched bases: 8. The CDR3 is made up of 16 amino acids. Germline V gene data show CDR1 as SGHTA and CDR2 as FQGTGA. Here the CDR3 reads CASSLSGAGGYNEQFF. CDR3 DNA sequence: TGTGCCAGCAGCCTTTCGGGAGCGGGAGGGTACAATGAGCAGTTCTTC.

This clonotype was recorded only once. This chain links TRBV20-1 with TRBJ2-1, with TRBD2 matching 9 bases. The V gene's germline CDR1 is DFQATT and CDR2 SNEGSKA (reference sequence). This CDR3 spans 14 amino acids. With V trimmed by 6 bases and J by 9 bases, 12 bases remained unmatched. CDR3 protein: CSARISGRGFEQFF. The CDR3 bases are TGCAGTGCCAGGATTAGCGGGAGAGGGTTTGAGCAGTTCTTC.

This clonotype was seen only a few times. The gene calls are TRBV5-4 and TRBJ2-3, with D uncertain. The CDR3 runs to 13 residues. Germline lookup yields CDR1 SGHNT and CDR2 YYREEE (reference sequence). The V and J ends lost 1 base and 7 bases respectively, with 10 bases between them. CDR3 in DNA: TGTGCCAGCAGCTTGATGGGAAGAAATACGCAGTATTTT. It encodes CASSLMGRNTQYF.

This chain links TRBV11-2 with TRBJ2-1; 8 bases are a match to TRBD2. V was pared by 5 bases and J by 5 bases, with 11 bases of the junction left unmatched. From germline, CDR1 is SGHAT and CDR2 FQNNGV. This CDR3 has 16 amino acids. This CDR3 reads CASSPRLTGGHNEQFF. For the CDR3, the DNA is TGTGCCAGCAGCCCCCGGTTGACGGGAGGGCACAATGAGCAGTTCTTC. The full variable domain, completed using reference TRBV11-2 and TRBJ2-1, is EAGVAQSPRYKIIEKRQSVAFWCNPISGHATLYWYQQILGQGPKLLIQFQNNGVVDDSQLPKDRFSAERLKGVDSTLKIQPAKLEDSAVYLCASSPRLTGGHNEQFFGPGTRLTVL.

This clonotype was seen only a few times. The V gene is TRBV6-6, the J gene TRBJ2-7, with D tentatively TRBD2 (6 bases). The germline CDR1 and CDR2 sequences are MNHNY and SVGAGI (reference sequence). The CDR3 contains 16 residues. Trimming cost V 4 bases and J 3 bases, with 19 bases left between them. CDR3 nucleotide sequence: TGTGCCAGCAGTTCGCCGGGTAGCGGTCGTAGCTACGAGCAGTACTTC. As protein: CASSSPGSGRSYEQYF.

The chain has TRBV9 and TRBJ2-1; no definite D call. The V gene lost 0 bases and the J gene lost 8 bases, with 6 bases spanning the gap. Per germline, CDR1 SGDLS and CDR2 YYNGEE. The CDR3 runs to 12 residues. The CDR3: CASSVEWDEQFF. CDR3 bases: TGTGCCAGCAGCGTAGAGTGGGATGAGCAGTTCTTC.

This clonotype was seen at least ten times. The chain carries TRBV5-5 and TRBJ2-7, with D tentatively TRBD2 (5 bases). V was trimmed by 0 bases and J by 2 bases, leaving 12 bases between them. The length of the CDR3 is 15 residues. Germline lookup yields CDR1 SGHKS and CDR2 YYEKEE (reference sequence). The CDR3 spells CASSLAPDSTYEQYF. The CDR3 nucleotides read TGTGCCAGCAGCTTGGCTCCGGACTCAACCTACGAGCAGTACTTC.

The CDR3 DNA is TGTGCCAGCAGTCACTTCGGCCAAGAGACCCAGTACTTC. Translating it yields CASSHFGQETQYF. V is TRBV2 and J is TRBJ2-5; no clear D gene. The CDR3 runs 13 residues. Trimming pared 5 bases from V and 1 base from J, leaving 8 bases between. The germline V gene has CDR1 SNHLY and CDR2 FYNNEI.

This sequence joins TRBV10-3 and TRBJ2-1; D gene unclear. CDR1 ENHRY and CDR2 SYGVKD come from the germline V gene. The CDR3 is 14 amino acids. V was shortened by 8 bases and J by 4 bases, with 15 bases between the two germline ends. Written as DNA, the CDR3 is TGTGCCATCTCTCACGAGGATGCTTACAATGAGCAGTTCTTC. Translating gives CAISHEDAYNEQFF.

The rearrangement uses TRBV28 and TRBJ1-6, with D perhaps matching TRBD1 (6 bases). Deletions cut 11 bases from V and 10 bases from J, with 24 bases between. This CDR3 has 15 residues. Germline CDR1 reads MDHEN; CDR2 reads SYDVKM. This chain's CDR3 is CAASATGTNDSPLHF. The CDR3, as DNA: TGTGCCGCATCAGCCACAGGGACAAATGACTCACCCCTCCACTTT.

Comments on this clonotype: This may be a read error, as it is one base from a much larger clone. The J gene is TRBJ1-2, the V gene TRBV5-5, with D unclear. CDR3 length: 13 residues. Germline CDR1 reads SGHKS; CDR2 reads YYEKEE (reference sequence). The DNA of the CDR3 is TGTGCCAGCAGCCTGGATAGTAACTATGACTACACCTTC. Translated: CASSLDSNYDYTF.

The table lists this clonotype with a few counts. V gene TRBV10-3 combines with J gene TRBJ2-7; D unresolved. The V gene lost 6 bases and the J gene lost 0 bases, with 9 bases spanning the gap. The CDR3 totals 13 residues. The germline V gene encodes CDR1 ENHRY and CDR2 SYGVKD. The CDR3 is CAIRSLSSYEQYF. The DNA for the CDR3 is TGTGCCATCAGGAGCTTGAGCTCCTACGAGCAGTACTTC.

The V and J genes are TRBV28 and TRBJ2-4; 8 bases are shared with TRBD1. Germline V gene sequence: CDR1 MDHEN, CDR2 SYDVKM. The junction had 15 bases not matched to a gene; V was cut back by 4 bases and J by 13 bases. The CDR3 is made up of 15 amino acids. CDR3 sequence reads: CASSYRTGGTYQQYF. Written as DNA, the CDR3 is TGTGCCAGCAGTTATCGCACAGGGGGAACCTACCAGCAGTACTTC.

The chain joins TRBV7-9 to TRBJ2-7; possibly TRBD1 or TRBD2 for D (6 bases each). Trimming took 11 bases from V and 0 from J, leaving 17 bases between them. CDR1 is SEHNR, CDR2 FQNEAQ, per germline (reference sequence). The CDR3 totals 14 residues. The CDR3 DNA is TGTGCCCTAGAGGGGGGCAAAGCCTCCTACGAGCAGTACTTC. Its protein product is CALEGGKASYEQYF.

The sample holds one count of this clonotype. This chain links TRBV5-1 with TRBJ1-5; no firm D call. Germline lookup yields CDR1 SGHRS and CDR2 YFSETQ. The CDR3 runs 16 residues. The ends were cut back, 2 bases at V and 2 bases at J, with 14 bases in the middle. CDR3 DNA: TGCGCCAGCAGCTTTGGAGGGCTTGATGGCAATCAGCCCCAGCATTTT. As protein: CASSFGGLDGNQPQHF.

This clonotype showed up just a few times. The V gene is TRBV21-1, the J gene TRBJ2-5; the table's TRBD1 call for D was not verified on the DNA. The J call is in doubt because the DNA end fits TRBJ2-7 better. TRBV21-1 is a pseudogene. The CDR3 length is 15 residues. The DNA for the CDR3 is TGTGCCAGCCCCGAAATAGGGCCAGGGCGCCACGAGCAGTACTTC. This translates into CASPEIGPGRHEQYF.

In its sample, this clonotype was seen a few times. The gene calls are TRBV27 and TRBJ2-7, with D perhaps TRBD2 (5 bases). Trimming removed 11 bases at V and 2 bases at J, with 13 bases between. The germline gives CDR1 MNHEY, CDR2 SMNVEV (reference sequence). This CDR3 is 12 amino acids long. CDR3 amino acids: CACGLDAYEQYF. The CDR3 nucleotides read TGTGCCTGCGGACTGGATGCCTACGAGCAGTACTTC.